A selection of T cell receptor beta chains follows, all from one sample in a study of high-grade serous ovarian cancer treatment subgroups. Measured with immunoSEQ multiplex PCR; TCRdb has only the in-frame clones, and not every one. There are over 6,000 clones in the sample; 75% to 80% occur only once, and 4.5% to 6% lies in the top ten. The sample comprised tumor tissue. These receptors came from a human donor with high-grade serous ovarian cancer. Both conserved end residues are part of each CDR3. A D gene is named only where the DNA matches it firmly. Rows may omit the clone size; those that give it use once, few, many or a size class.

cdr3_nt: TGTGCCAGCAGCCCTGCGGGGCCTCGGGGCTACACCTTC; cdr3_aa: CASSPAGPRGYTF; v_call: TRBV7-2; cdr3_length: 13; d_call: -; clone_size: -; j_call: TRBJ1-2
cdr3_nt: TGTGCTAGTGGTTTGGATACGGGGACTGAAGCTTTCTTT; cdr3_aa: CASGLDTGTEAFF; v_call: TRBV12-5; cdr3_length: 13; d_call: -; clone_size: -; j_call: TRBJ1-1
cdr3_nt: TGTGCCAGCAGCTTAGCCCCAGTGAATGAAAAACTGTTTTTT; cdr3_aa: CASSLAPVNEKLFF; v_call: TRBV7-9; cdr3_length: 14; d_call: -; clone_size: -; j_call: TRBJ1-4
cdr3_nt: TGTGCCAGCAGCCGGGCGGCAGCGGAGACCCAGTACTTC; cdr3_aa: CASSRAAAETQYF; v_call: TRBV7-9; cdr3_length: 13; d_call: -; clone_size: -; j_call: TRBJ2-5
cdr3_nt: TGCGCCAGCAGCCGACCCGGGACAGAAGAGACCCAGTACTTC; cdr3_aa: CASSRPGTEETQYF; v_call: TRBV5-1; cdr3_length: 14; d_call: TRBD1; clone_size: -; j_call: TRBJ2-5
cdr3_nt: TGTGCCAGCAGTTGGACAGCACAAGAGACCCAGTACTTC; cdr3_aa: CASSWTAQETQYF; v_call: TRBV27; cdr3_length: 13; d_call: -; clone_size: once; j_call: TRBJ2-5
cdr3_nt: TGTGCCAGCAGTGCCCGGGCATGGGGGGTGAATACTGAAGCTTTCTTT; cdr3_aa: CASSARAWGVNTEAFF; v_call: TRBV6-1; cdr3_length: 16; d_call: -; clone_size: once; j_call: TRBJ1-1
cdr3_nt: TGTGCCAGCAGTCCCCTGGGCAGGGCCCGATATGGCTACACCTTC; cdr3_aa: CASSPLGRARYGYTF; v_call: TRBV27; cdr3_length: 15; d_call: -; clone_size: -; j_call: TRBJ1-2
cdr3_nt: TGCGCCAGCAGCCAGGGTTTGAGGCGGGGGGGCCAAGAGACCCAGTACTTC; cdr3_aa: CASSQGLRRGGQETQYF; v_call: TRBV4-1; cdr3_length: 17; d_call: TRBD2; clone_size: -; j_call: TRBJ2-5
cdr3_nt: TGTGCCAGCAGTGACCCAGACAGGGGGCGAAGTGGCTACACCTTC; cdr3_aa: CASSDPDRGRSGYTF; v_call: TRBV6-6; cdr3_length: 15; d_call: TRBD1; clone_size: -; j_call: TRBJ1-2
cdr3_nt: TGCGCCAGCAGCCCCCGACAGGGTGACTACAATGAGCAGTTCTTC; cdr3_aa: CASSPRQGDYNEQFF; v_call: TRBV5-1; cdr3_length: 15; d_call: TRBD1; clone_size: -; j_call: TRBJ2-1
cdr3_nt: TGTGCCAGCACCAAGCAGCCGGGCACAGATACGCAGTATTTT; cdr3_aa: CASTKQPGTDTQYF; v_call: TRBV11-2; cdr3_length: 14; d_call: -; clone_size: -; j_call: TRBJ2-3
cdr3_nt: TGTGCCAGGGGACAGGTGCAAGAGACCCAGTACTTC; cdr3_aa: CARGQVQETQYF; v_call: TRBV2; cdr3_length: 12; d_call: TRBD1; clone_size: once; j_call: TRBJ2-5
cdr3_nt: TGCGCCAGCAGCTTGACAGGTCTTAATTCACCCCTCCACTTT; cdr3_aa: CASSLTGLNSPLHF; v_call: TRBV5-1; cdr3_length: 14; d_call: -; clone_size: -; j_call: TRBJ1-6
cdr3_nt: TGCGCCAGTCTCGGCCATCAAGAGACCCAGTACTTC; cdr3_aa: CASLGHQETQYF; v_call: TRBV10-2; cdr3_length: 12; d_call: -; clone_size: -; j_call: TRBJ2-5
cdr3_nt: TGTGCCAGTAGCGACAGGGCCAGCGCCTATAATTCACCCCTCCACTTT; cdr3_aa: CASSDRASAYNSPLHF; v_call: TRBV19; cdr3_length: 16; d_call: TRBD1; clone_size: -; j_call: TRBJ1-6
cdr3_nt: TGTGCCAGCAGCTTCGGGGGCAGGCCTAATGAGCAGTTCTTC; cdr3_aa: CASSFGGRPNEQFF; v_call: TRBV7-2; cdr3_length: 14; d_call: -; clone_size: -; j_call: TRBJ2-1
cdr3_nt: TGCGCCAGCAGTGAGTCACGCAGCGGTGCCGAGCAGTACTTC; cdr3_aa: CASSESRSGAEQYF; v_call: TRBV10-1; cdr3_length: 14; d_call: -; clone_size: -; j_call: TRBJ2-7
cdr3_nt: TGTGCCAGCAGCGTCCTCTCGGGGGCGGGGGGCTACAATGAGCAGTTCTTC; cdr3_aa: CASSVLSGAGGYNEQFF; v_call: TRBV9; cdr3_length: 17; d_call: TRBD2; clone_size: -; j_call: TRBJ2-1
cdr3_nt: TGTGCCAGCAGCGGAACAGGGAATGGAGTACGTGAGCAGTACTTC; cdr3_aa: CASSGTGNGVREQYF; v_call: TRBV7-2; cdr3_length: 15; d_call: -; clone_size: once; j_call: TRBJ2-7
cdr3_nt: TGTGCCAGCAGCTTTCGTCCGAACACCGGGGAGCTGTTTTTT; cdr3_aa: CASSFRPNTGELFF; v_call: TRBV11-2; cdr3_length: 14; d_call: -; clone_size: few; j_call: TRBJ2-2
cdr3_nt: TGTGCCACCCAATTAGAGGGCGGGGGGACAGATACGCAGTATTTT; cdr3_aa: CATQLEGGGTDTQYF; v_call: TRBV5-4; cdr3_length: 15; d_call: TRBD2; clone_size: -; j_call: TRBJ2-3
cdr3_nt: TGTGCCAGCAGCTTAAGTACTAGCGGGGGTTTCGACGAGCAGTACTTC; cdr3_aa: CASSLSTSGGFDEQYF; v_call: TRBV7-3; cdr3_length: 16; d_call: TRBD2; clone_size: once; j_call: TRBJ2-7
cdr3_nt: TGTGCCATCAGTGAAATAATGGGCACAGATACGCAGTATTTT; cdr3_aa: CAISEIMGTDTQYF; v_call: TRBV10-3; cdr3_length: 14; d_call: -; clone_size: once; j_call: TRBJ2-3
cdr3_nt: TGTGCCAGCAGTTACCCCAGTGGAGATACGCAGTATTTT; cdr3_aa: CASSYPSGDTQYF; v_call: TRBV6-6; cdr3_length: 13; d_call: -; clone_size: -; j_call: TRBJ2-3
cdr3_nt: TGTGCCAGCAGCTTGAGTTCACCAGTCCCCTACGAGCAGTACTTC; cdr3_aa: CASSLSSPVPYEQYF; v_call: TRBV5-4; cdr3_length: 15; d_call: -; clone_size: -; j_call: TRBJ2-7
cdr3_nt: TGCGCCAGCAGCCCCTCCCGCACAGGGGGGCACAATGAGCAGTTCTTC; cdr3_aa: CASSPSRTGGHNEQFF; v_call: TRBV4-1; cdr3_length: 16; d_call: TRBD1; clone_size: -; j_call: TRBJ2-1
cdr3_nt: TGTGCCAGTTTACATCAAACGACAGGGTCCACCGGGGAGCTGTTTTTT; cdr3_aa: CASLHQTTGSTGELFF; v_call: TRBV19; cdr3_length: 16; d_call: TRBD1; clone_size: once; j_call: TRBJ2-2
cdr3_nt: TGTGCCAGCAGTGAAGGGGGGGCAGGGGAGACCCAGTACTTC; cdr3_aa: CASSEGGAGETQYF; v_call: TRBV25-1; cdr3_length: 14; d_call: -; clone_size: -; j_call: TRBJ2-5
cdr3_nt: TGTGCCAGCAGTGTTCCCGAGACCCAGTACTTC; cdr3_aa: CASSVPETQYF; v_call: TRBV2; cdr3_length: 11; d_call: -; clone_size: -; j_call: TRBJ2-5
cdr3_nt: TGTGCCTGGAGTGTACCGTGGACCCAGACAGGGAGCGGTCTCACCGGGGAGCTGTTTTTT; cdr3_aa: CAWSVPWTQTGSGLTGELFF; v_call: TRBV30; cdr3_length: 20; d_call: TRBD1; clone_size: -; j_call: TRBJ2-2
cdr3_nt: TGTGCCAGCAGCCCTGACCGTCCCGAGCAGTACTTC; cdr3_aa: CASSPDRPEQYF; v_call: TRBV7-2; cdr3_length: 12; d_call: -; clone_size: few; j_call: TRBJ2-7
cdr3_nt: TGCGCCAGCAGCTTGGGAACTATCATTGGGGATACGCAGTATTTT; cdr3_aa: CASSLGTIIGDTQYF; v_call: TRBV5-1; cdr3_length: 15; d_call: -; clone_size: -; j_call: TRBJ2-3
cdr3_nt: TGTGCCAGCAGTGAAGAGACCCAGTACTTC; cdr3_aa: CASSEETQYF; v_call: TRBV2; cdr3_length: 10; d_call: -; clone_size: -; j_call: TRBJ2-5
cdr3_nt: TGTGCCAGCAGCCTCCAGGACAGGGGGTTGTATGGCTACACCTTC; cdr3_aa: CASSLQDRGLYGYTF; v_call: TRBV9; cdr3_length: 15; d_call: TRBD1; clone_size: -; j_call: TRBJ1-2
cdr3_nt: TGTGCCAGCAGCGCCGGGACACCCGCCTACGAGCAGTACTTC; cdr3_aa: CASSAGTPAYEQYF; v_call: TRBV6-1; cdr3_length: 14; d_call: -; clone_size: -; j_call: TRBJ2-7
cdr3_nt: TGTGCCAGCAACCTGGGCAGGGGCGAGCAGTACTTC; cdr3_aa: CASNLGRGEQYF; v_call: TRBV5-6; cdr3_length: 12; d_call: -; clone_size: few; j_call: TRBJ2-7
cdr3_nt: TGTGCCAGTTGCGCTACAGGGGGCAGGTATGGCTACACCTTC; cdr3_aa: CASCATGGRYGYTF; v_call: TRBV6-5; cdr3_length: 14; d_call: TRBD1; clone_size: -; j_call: TRBJ1-2
cdr3_nt: TGTGCCAGCAGTTCAACAGGGAATCCATCCTACGAGCAGTACTTC; cdr3_aa: CASSSTGNPSYEQYF; v_call: TRBV7-2; cdr3_length: 15; d_call: -; clone_size: -; j_call: TRBJ2-7
cdr3_nt: TGTGCCAGTTGGGCTAGAAACACCGGGGAGCTGTTTTTT; cdr3_aa: CASWARNTGELFF; v_call: TRBV28; cdr3_length: 13; d_call: -; clone_size: -; j_call: TRBJ2-2
cdr3_nt: TGTGCCAGCAGCTCTCAAGGGGAGGCATCACCCCTCCACTTT; cdr3_aa: CASSSQGEASPLHF; v_call: TRBV11-2; cdr3_length: 14; d_call: -; clone_size: few; j_call: TRBJ1-6
cdr3_nt: TGCGCCAGCAGCCGAGGACTAGCGGGGGAGGTCATGGATACGCAGTATTTT; cdr3_aa: CASSRGLAGEVMDTQYF; v_call: TRBV5-1; cdr3_length: 17; d_call: TRBD2; clone_size: -; j_call: TRBJ2-3
cdr3_nt: TGCGCCAGCAGCTGGACTTCCGGGGAGGGGGGAAAAACCTCTGGGGCCAACGTCCTGACTTTC; cdr3_aa: CASSWTSGEGGKTSGANVLTF; v_call: TRBV5-1; cdr3_length: 21; d_call: -; clone_size: -; j_call: TRBJ2-6
cdr3_nt: TGTGCCAGCAGTTGGGTCAACACTGAAGCTTTCTTT; cdr3_aa: CASSWVNTEAFF; v_call: TRBV6-6; cdr3_length: 12; d_call: -; clone_size: once; j_call: TRBJ1-1
cdr3_nt: TGCAGTGCTAGTTTCGCAGATACGCAGTATTTT; cdr3_aa: CSASFADTQYF; v_call: TRBV20-1; cdr3_length: 11; d_call: -; clone_size: once; j_call: TRBJ2-3
cdr3_nt: TGTGCCAGCAGCGGGGAAAACGGCTACACCTTC; cdr3_aa: CASSGENGYTF; v_call: TRBV7-9; cdr3_length: 11; d_call: -; clone_size: -; j_call: TRBJ1-2
cdr3_nt: TGCGCCAGCAGCCGGGCAGGGGACCCCAGCAATGCCTACGAGCAGTACTTC; cdr3_aa: CASSRAGDPSNAYEQYF; v_call: TRBV4-1; cdr3_length: 17; d_call: -; clone_size: -; j_call: TRBJ2-7
cdr3_nt: TGTGCCAGCAGCTTATTGGGCAACGAGCAGTACTTC; cdr3_aa: CASSLLGNEQYF; v_call: TRBV7-2; cdr3_length: 12; d_call: -; clone_size: -; j_call: TRBJ2-7
cdr3_nt: TGTGCTAGTGCCTCGGGGGGGGGCCCCACTGAAGCTTTCTTT; cdr3_aa: CASASGGGPTEAFF; v_call: TRBV12-5; cdr3_length: 14; d_call: -; clone_size: once; j_call: TRBJ1-1